Each of the 2 T cell receptor beta chains below was sequenced from the same sample in a study of blood T cell repertoires in COVID-19 (dated by TCRdb to between 2020 and 2021). Library preparation employed the immunoSEQ multiplex PCR assay. Held by TCRdb, this immuneACCESS table contains in-frame sequences only and omits some clones. Under half of the omission traces to an unresolved V gene where checked; the cause of the rest is unknown. The sample contains over 200,000 clones, approximately 87% of them found a single time. Together, the top ten hold 2.3% of the sample. The sequencing sample was made of peripheral blood. The source is a woman between 45 and 65 years old with acute or convalescent COVID-19.

This chain joins TRBV4-2 and TRBJ1-5; D remains unclear. Trimming cost V 0 bases and J 7 bases, with 13 bases left between them. CDR1 is LGHNA, CDR2 YNFKEQ, per germline. This CDR3 comprises 15 residues. The CDR3 sequence is CASSQDGGFGQPQHF. In nucleotides, the CDR3 is TGTGCCAGCAGCCAAGATGGAGGGTTTGGCCAGCCCCAGCATTTT.

The rearrangement joins TRBV19 to TRBJ2-2; a weak D match, TRBD2 (5 bases). Germline V gene sequence: CDR1 LNHDA, CDR2 SQIVND (reference sequence). V was cut by 2 bases and J by 5 bases, with 12 bases left in between. The CDR3 is made up of 15 amino acids. The CDR3 here is CASSIMGTGTGELFF. The CDR3 coding sequence is TGTGCCAGTAGTATAATGGGCACGGGGACCGGGGAGCTGTTTTTT.